The rows below give T cell receptor beta chains drawn from one sample of a study of T cells after posttransplantation cyclophosphamide. Method: immunoSEQ multiplex PCR; TCRdb's copy keeps in-frame clones and lacks some. The data hold 20,000 to 25,000 clones, with 73% observed a single time. The sequenced material came from memory CD4+ T cells sorted from PBMCs. The receptors derive from a woman in her sixties or seventies in good health, CMV-negative, and a related stem cell transplant donor. The CDR3 runs from the conserved cysteine through the conserved F or W. The order of the fields is clone size, J gene, D gene, V gene, CDR3 length, CDR3 DNA, CDR3 protein. D genes are given only for firm matches. A clone size is listed for some rows: how often the clone was seen (once, few, many), or a class if it is expanded.

NA	TRBJ2-7	TRBD1	TRBV9	16	TGTGCCAGCAGCGTAGCTGGGGGACAGGGACGGAACGAGCAGTACTTC	CASSVAGGQGRNEQYF
once	TRBJ1-6	NA	TRBV5-4	17	TGTGCCAGCAGCTTTACAGGGTCGGGCTCCTATAATTCACCCCTCCACTTT	CASSFTGSGSYNSPLHF
NA	TRBJ1-3	TRBD1	TRBV7-2	16	TGTGCCAGCAGCCCCACCCGGACAGGGCGTGGAAACACCATATATTTT	CASSPTRTGRGNTIYF
NA	TRBJ1-1	NA	TRBV7-9	13	TGTGCCAGCAGCTTAAGTCGGGACACTGAAGCTTTCTTT	CASSLSRDTEAFF
NA	TRBJ1-2	NA	TRBV5-1	12	TGCGCCAGCAGCTTGGCGGGGGACGGCTACACCTTC	CASSLAGDGYTF
NA	TRBJ1-2	NA	TRBV5-1	14	TGCGCCAGCAGCGGAGGGCGGGTCTGGTCTGGCTACACCTTC	CASSGGRVWSGYTF
NA	TRBJ1-2	TRBD1	TRBV6-5	14	TGTGCCAGCAGTCTTGACAGGGGAGGCTATGGCTACACCTTC	CASSLDRGGYGYTF
NA	TRBJ1-1	TRBD1	TRBV7-9	16	TGTGCCAGCAGCTTAGCGGGAGACAGGGCGTACACTGAAGCTTTCTTT	CASSLAGDRAYTEAFF
NA	TRBJ2-3	NA	TRBV18	15	TGTGCCAGCTCACGGCTAGCAGAAGCCACAGATACGCAGTATTTT	CASSRLAEATDTQYF
few	TRBJ1-3	NA	TRBV14	13	TGTGCCAGCAGCCCAGGGACTGGAAACACCATATATTTT	CASSPGTGNTIYF
NA	TRBJ2-5	TRBD1	TRBV28	15	TGTGCCAGCAGTACACACAGGGGCGGCGCAGAGACCCAGTACTTC	CASSTHRGGAETQYF
NA	TRBJ2-7	NA	TRBV4-1	15	TGCGCCAGCAGCCAAGGAGGCCTAGCAGCCTACGAGCAGTACTTC	CASSQGGLAAYEQYF
NA	TRBJ2-7	NA	TRBV7-2	12	TGTGCCAGCAGCCCCTACTCCTACGAGCAGTACTTC	CASSPYSYEQYF
NA	TRBJ1-2	NA	TRBV7-2	14	TGTGCCAGCAGTCTGGGCGGTCGGGGAAGGGGCTACACCTTC	CASSLGGRGRGYTF
NA	TRBJ1-4	NA	TRBV19	17	TGTGCCAGTAGTACTTACAGAAGCCGAACCGTTGGTGAAAAACTGTTTTTT	CASSTYRSRTVGEKLFF
NA	TRBJ2-7	NA	TRBV5-6	15	TGTGCCAGCAGCCGATGGACTTCCAGCTCCTACGAGCAGTACTTC	CASSRWTSSSYEQYF
NA	TRBJ1-2	NA	TRBV6-5	15	TGTGCCAGCAGCCGGAGTACAGGGTCAGGCTATGACTACACCTTC	CASSRSTGSGYDYTF
NA	TRBJ2-1	NA	TRBV9	15	TGTGCCAGCAGCGTAACTCCTAGCATCCACGGGGAGCAGTTCTTC	CASSVTPSIHGEQFF
NA	TRBJ1-6	NA	TRBV2	13	TGTGCCAGCAGTGAAAGCGGAGGTTCACCCCTCCACTTT	CASSESGGSPLHF
NA	TRBJ2-2	TRBD1	TRBV5-1	16	TGCGCCAGCAGCCCGGACAGGGGGGGGCCGCGAGGGGAGCTGTTTTTT	CASSPDRGGPRGELFF
NA	TRBJ1-1	NA	TRBV5-6	15	TGTGCCAGCAGCCCCACGGGGGGCGGATACCCCGAAGCTTTCTTT	CASSPTGGGYPEAFF
NA	TRBJ1-1	NA	TRBV19	15	TGTGCCAGTAGGCTAGGCAGCGGGGCCGGGACTGAAGCTTTCTTT	CASRLGSGAGTEAFF
few	TRBJ2-5	NA	TRBV2	12	TGTGCCAGCAGTTCAAGCGCAGAGACCCAGTACTTC	CASSSSAETQYF
NA	TRBJ2-7	NA	TRBV30	12	TGTGCCTGGAGTGTAGGGGTCTACGAGCAGTACTTC	CAWSVGVYEQYF
NA	TRBJ2-7	TRBD2	TRBV9	16	TGTGCCAGCAGCCCTTCTAGCGGGAGATCGGGTTACGAGCAGTACTTC	CASSPSSGRSGYEQYF
once	TRBJ2-1	TRBD2	TRBV11-2	16	TGTGCCAGCAGCTTATATCTAGCGGGGGGGAGGAATGAACAGTTCTTC	CASSLYLAGGRNEQFF